Listed below are T cell receptor beta chains from one sample, sequenced in a study of T cells in Graves' hyperthyroidism and ophthalmopathy. TCRdb re-called the multiplex PCR reads through MiXCR, storing one row per CDR3 protein. The sample carries some 500,000 distinct CDR3 sequences, 15% to 20% recorded once. The sample taken for sequencing was blood. These receptors were obtained from a woman in her twenties or thirties with Graves' ophthalmopathy. CDR3s include the opening cysteine and the closing phenylalanine or tryptophan. The D gene is left open where the match is weak. Clone size is shown for a subset of rows, as once, few, many or a class of expanded clone.

j_call clone_size v_call d_call cdr3_aa cdr3_nt
TRBJ1-1 few TRBV25-1 . CASSLQGGSTEAFF TGTGCCAGCTCGCTTCAAGGGGGGAGCACTGAAGCTTTCTTT
TRBJ2-1 many TRBV5-4 . CASSLGGGTYNEQFF TGTGCCAGCAGCTTGGGGGGAGGCACCTACAATGAGCAGTTCTTC
TRBJ2-3 many TRBV3-1 TRBD2 CASSHRLAGESDTQYF TGTGCCAGCAGCCACCGACTAGCGGGAGAGTCAGATACGCAGTATTTT
TRBJ2-1 . TRBV20-1 TRBD1 CSASRRDRGHNEQFF TGCAGTGCCTCCAGACGGGACAGGGGGCACAATGAGCAGTTCTTC
TRBJ2-5 . TRBV7-8 . CASSAWRETQYF TGTGCCAGCAGCGCGTGGAGGGAGACCCAGTACTTC
TRBJ2-7 many TRBV20-1 TRBD2 CSAKRDFWEQYF TGCAGTGCTAAGCGGGACTTCTGGGAGCAGTACTTC
TRBJ2-3 few TRBV6-1 TRBD2 CASSSLAGLARTDTQYF TGTGCCAGCAGTTCCTTGGCGGGACTAGCGCGCACAGATACGCAGTATTTT
TRBJ2-5 many TRBV6-6 . CASSYSPGGGGETQYF TGTGCCAGCAGTTACTCCCCTGGAGGGGGCGGAGAGACCCAGTACTTC
TRBJ2-1 . TRBV29-1 TRBD2 CSGVSGTSEFYEQFF TGCAGTGGGGTTTCCGGGACTAGTGAGTTCTATGAGCAGTTCTTC
TRBJ1-3 many TRBV18 . CASSAPTGLSGNTIYF TGTGCCAGCTCGGCTCCGACAGGACTCTCTGGAAACACCATATATTTT
TRBJ2-1 many TRBV20-1 TRBD2 CSVRTSGYNEQFF TGCAGTGTTCGGACTAGCGGTTACAATGAGCAGTTCTTC
TRBJ2-3 . TRBV4-3 TRBD1 CASSHPPGQGGKDTQYF TGCGCCAGCAGCCATCCACCGGGACAGGGGGGCAAAGATACGCAGTATTTT
TRBJ2-3 few TRBV4-3 TRBD2 CASSQTPGLASDTQYF TGCGCCAGCAGCCAAACCCCGGGACTAGCATCTGATACGCAGTATTTT
TRBJ2-3 many TRBV29-1 . CSVEMNGDTQYF TGCAGCGTTGAGATGAACGGGGATACGCAGTATTTT
TRBJ1-1 many TRBV5-1 . CASSLEGRVEAFF TGCGCCAGCAGCTTGGAGGGCAGGGTAGAAGCTTTCTTT
TRBJ2-2 . TRBV19 TRBD2 CASNSGREAGELFF TGTGCCAGTAATAGCGGGAGAGAGGCCGGGGAGCTGTTTTTT
TRBJ1-4 many TRBV7-2 TRBD1 CASSLAGQGNEKLFF TGTGCCAGCAGCTTAGCGGGACAGGGAAATGAAAAACTGTTTTTT
TRBJ2-2 few TRBV29-1 TRBD2 CSVTTSGSSAGELFF TGCAGCGTCACTACTAGCGGGAGTTCCGCCGGGGAGCTGTTTTTT
TRBJ1-5 . TRBV12-3/TRBV12-4 . CASSPPGGSQPQHF TGTGCCAGCAGTCCTCCGGGGGGCAGTCAGCCCCAGCATTTT
TRBJ2-3 . TRBV20-1 TRBD2 CSANLPGGPTDTQYF TGCAGTGCAAACCTCCCGGGGGGTCCCACAGATACGCAGTATTTT
TRBJ2-1 . TRBV6-2/TRBV6-3 TRBD1 CASSYSYGQGGYNEQFF TGTGCCAGCAGTTACTCCTACGGACAGGGGGGCTACAATGAGCAGTTCTTC
TRBJ2-7 many TRBV30 . CAWNAIPGTIRHEQYF TGTGCCTGGAATGCGATTCCTGGTACGATTCGCCACGAGCAGTACTTC
TRBJ2-3 few TRBV29-1 . CSTRGAGATDTQYF TGCAGCACCCGTGGCGCGGGGGCCACAGATACGCAGTATTTT
TRBJ2-3 many TRBV12-3/TRBV12-4 . CASSSLIRGGSDTQYF TGTGCCAGCAGTTCGCTGATTCGGGGAGGATCAGATACGCAGTATTTT
TRBJ2-7 many TRBV5-6 . CASSQSLSDQYF TGTGCCAGCAGCCAGAGCTTGTCGGATCAGTACTTC
TRBJ2-1 few TRBV6-1 TRBD2 CASSPGLAGLYYNEQFF TGTGCCAGCAGTCCCGGTCTAGCGGGGCTTTACTACAATGAGCAGTTCTTC
TRBJ2-5 few TRBV30 . CAWSGRTALQETQYF TGTGCCTGGAGTGGGCGGACAGCCCTACAAGAGACCCAGTACTTC
TRBJ2-5 . TRBV5-4 . CASSLEISETQYF TGTGCCAGCAGCTTGGAAATTTCAGAGACCCAGTACTTC
TRBJ2-2 many TRBV12-3/TRBV12-4 . CASSLALAERSGELFF TGTGCCAGCAGTTTAGCGCTGGCGGAGAGGAGTGGGGAGCTGTTTTTT
TRBJ2-7 . TRBV9 . CASGSGNSYEQYF TGTGCCAGCGGAAGCGGCAACTCCTACGAGCAGTACTTC
TRBJ1-1 many TRBV12-3/TRBV12-4 . CASSDGNSGDRTEAFF TGTGCCAGCAGCGATGGGAACAGTGGAGACCGCACTGAAGCTTTCTTT
TRBJ2-3 few TRBV7-9 . CASTLGQGTDTQYF TGTGCCAGCACCCTGGGGCAGGGCACAGATACGCAGTATTTT
TRBJ2-1 few TRBV20-1 TRBD1 CSAKRGPSYNEQFF TGCAGTGCAAAGAGGGGGCCCTCCTACAATGAGCAGTTCTTC
TRBJ2-6 . TRBV19 . CASSRAGANVLTF TGTGCCAGTAGCCGCGCTGGGGCCAACGTCCTGACTTTC
TRBJ2-1 . TRBV28 TRBD1 CASSLKRDREFF TGTGCCAGCAGTTTAAAGCGGGACAGGGAGTTCTTC
TRBJ2-3 many TRBV5-1 . CASSLGLTGATDTQYF TGCGCCAGCAGCTTGGGCCTTACAGGAGCCACAGATACGCAGTATTTT
TRBJ2-7 . TRBV27 TRBD2 CASSRLAGGYEQYF TGTGCCAGCAGTCGGCTAGCGGGAGGGTACGAGCAGTACTTC
TRBJ1-1 few TRBV29-1 . CSVAAQGGASEAFF TGCAGCGTCGCAGCCCAAGGGGGGGCCTCAGAAGCTTTCTTT
TRBJ2-5 few TRBV5-1 . CASPQCTPSRETQYF TGCGCCAGCCCCCAGTGCACTCCTAGTAGAGAGACCCAGTACTTC
TRBJ2-5 few TRBV7-9 . CASSSPPLRDGETQYF TGTGCCAGCAGCTCCCCCCCTTTGAGGGACGGAGAGACCCAGTACTTC
TRBJ1-6 few TRBV28 TRBD1 CASSPSPGQGLSPLHF TGTGCCAGCAGTCCATCTCCGGGACAGGGCCTTTCACCCCTCCACTTT
TRBJ2-2 few TRBV20-1 TRBD2 CSARGAGGTGELFF TGCAGTGCTCGCGGAGCGGGAGGGACCGGGGAGCTGTTTTTT
TRBJ2-1 many TRBV7-3 TRBD2 CASSSQREDEQFF TGTGCCAGCAGCTCCCAGCGGGAGGATGAGCAGTTCTTC
TRBJ2-7 . TRBV4-1 . CASSQDFGESGEQYF TGCGCCAGCAGCCAAGATTTTGGGGAGTCGGGCGAGCAGTACTTC
TRBJ2-7 . TRBV7-2 . CASSLDIWNEQYF TGTGCCAGCAGCTTGGATATCTGGAACGAGCAGTACTTC
TRBJ2-3 many TRBV7-2 . CASSRNRSTDTQYF TGTGCCAGCAGCCGGAACAGGAGCACAGATACGCAGTATTTT
TRBJ2-2 . TRBV12-3/TRBV12-4 . CASSFSLAGELFF TGTGCCAGCAGTTTTTCCCTAGCCGGGGAGCTGTTTTTT
TRBJ2-5 . TRBV7-7 . CASSNLGGPPGTQYF TGTGCCAGCAGCAACCTGGGCGGGCCCCCAGGGACCCAGTACTTC
TRBJ1-1 many TRBV11-2 . CASSIHGANTEAFF TGTGCCAGCAGCATACATGGGGCGAACACTGAAGCTTTCTTT
TRBJ2-7 many TRBV28 . CASSLLGASGYEQYF TGTGCCAGCAGTTTATTGGGCGCCAGCGGCTACGAGCAGTACTTC
TRBJ2-1 . TRBV5-1 TRBD2 CVSSLGTSYNEQLF TGCGTCAGCAGCTTGGGGACTAGCTACAATGAGCAGCTCTTC
TRBJ2-1 . TRBV30 . CAWSVTSSNEQFF TGTGCCTGGAGTGTAACTAGCTCCAATGAGCAGTTCTTC
TRBJ2-3 . TRBV24-1 . CATSDIGAPDTQYF TGTGCCACCAGTGATATTGGGGCCCCAGATACGCAGTATTTT
TRBJ2-2 few TRBV3-1 TRBD2 CASSPLQSGANTGELFF TGTGCCAGCAGCCCCCTCCAGAGCGGGGCGAACACCGGGGAGCTGTTTTTT
TRBJ1-1 once TRBV7-3 . CANSLFGNSEAFF TGTGCCAACAGCTTATTTGGGAATTCGGAAGCTTTCTTT
TRBJ2-6 . TRBV6-1 . CALGGSGANVLTF TGTGCCTTGGGGGGCTCTGGGGCCAACGTCCTGACTTTC
TRBJ2-7 . TRBV27 . CAGSLSNYEQYF TGTGCCGGCAGTTTGTCCAACTACGAGCAGTACTTC